These 17 T cell receptor beta chains originate from one sample sequenced in a study of regulatory T cells in long-lasting Graves disease. The time point here: newly diagnosed GD, antithyroid drugs for less than 3 months. Extracted PBMC RNA gave rise to the TCR library. Arm-PCR with iRepertoire HTBI primers amplified the CDR3 regions for these TCR beta libraries. TCRdb analysed the multiplex PCR reads with MiXCR anew, one entry per CDR3 protein. This table has some 330,000 distinct CDR3 sequences, approximately 12% appearing once. This sample also belongs to another study, concerning T cells in Graves' hyperthyroidism and ophthalmopathy.

The material was peripheral blood mononuclear cells (PBMCs), obtained at new diagnosis, from a patient treated with antithyroid drugs. The receptors stem from a woman aged 18 to 35 with Graves disease.

The sample holds many counts of this clonotype. The chain links TRBV18 to TRBJ2-1; D is uncertain. CDR3 length: 15 amino acids. Trimming stripped 0 bases from V and 2 bases from J, with 8 bases between. CDR1 and CDR2 from the germline V gene are KGHSH and LQKENI. CDR3 sequence: CASSPPSRTYNEQFF. CDR3 in DNA: TGTGCCAGCTCACCACCGTCTAGGACCTACAATGAGCAGTTCTTC.

This clonotype has a count of ten or more. The CDR3 DNA sequence: TGTGCCAGCAGCTTAGTTGCAGATACGCAGTATTTT. Amino acid sequence: CASSLVADTQYF. This chain connects TRBV11-2 to TRBJ2-3, with D hard to call. The CDR3 runs to 12 residues. Between the trimmed V and J ends, which lost 1 base and 4 bases, there was a span of 3 bases. Germline lookup yields CDR1 SGHAT and CDR2 FQNNGV.

This clonotype was detected many times. The V call is TRBV7-9, the J call TRBJ2-7; the D gene is possibly TRBD1 (6 bases). V was clipped by 4 bases and J by 2 bases, with 12 bases between them. The CDR3 contains 14 residues. The V gene's germline CDR1 is SEHNR and CDR2 FQNEAQ (reference sequence). The chain's CDR3 is CASSSRQAPYEQYF. The CDR3 nucleotides are TGTGCCAGCAGCTCCCGACAGGCCCCCTACGAGCAGTACTTC.

This clonotype was observed many times. The chain is built from TRBV20-1 and TRBJ1-5; TRBD1 matches at 8 bases. CDR1 and CDR2 (germline): DFQATT, SNEGSKA (reference sequence). V lost 2 bases to trimming and J lost 1 base; unmatched junction nucleotides: 7. This CDR3 is built from 16 residues. This CDR3 reads CSARHRDRRSNQPQHF. The CDR3 DNA is TGCAGTGCTAGACACCGGGACAGGAGAAGCAATCAGCCCCAGCATTTT.

This clonotype was seen at least ten times. For the CDR3, the DNA is TGTGCCAGCAGTCTTACTAGCGGCGTTTACAATGAGCAGTTCTTC. Translating it yields CASSLTSGVYNEQFF. The rearrangement links TRBV7-2 to TRBJ2-1, with 8 positions matching TRBD2. Germline trimming cut 6 bases from V and 4 bases from J; bases unmatched to any gene: 8. This CDR3 contains 15 residues. From germline, CDR1 is SGHTA and CDR2 FQGNSA.

Many counts were recorded for this clonotype. The rearrangement uses TRBV20-1 and TRBJ2-3, with D perhaps TRBD1 (5 bases). The CDR3 is made up of 15 amino acids. The V gene lost 5 bases and the J gene lost 2 bases, with 17 bases spanning the gap. Germline CDR1 is DFQATT and CDR2 is SNEGSKA (reference sequence). Here the CDR3 DNA reads TGCAGTGCTCCCATTGGTGGGGCCAACACAGATACGCAGTATTTT. Encoded protein: CSAPIGGANTDTQYF.

This chain links TRBV6-2 or TRBV6-3 with TRBJ1-5, with 7 positions matching TRBD1. Trimming cost V 5 bases and J 0 bases; bases outside gene matches: 4. Germline-derived CDR1 and CDR2 are MNHEY and SVGEGT. CDR3 length: 15 amino acids. CDR3 nucleotides: TGTGCCAGCAGTCGACAGGGTAATAGCAATCAGCCCCAGCATTTT. Encoded protein: CASSRQGNSNQPQHF.

This clonotype was recorded a few times. CDR3 in amino acids: CASSQDILRDFLGTEAFF. For the CDR3, the DNA is TGTGCCAGCAGCCAAGATATATTGCGAGACTTTTTGGGCACTGAAGCTTTCTTT. V gene TRBV14 combines with J gene TRBJ1-1; no clear D gene. CDR1 is SGHDN and CDR2 is FVKESK in the germline V gene. CDR3 length: 18 residues. V was pared by 0 bases and J by 4 bases, with 21 bases between.

Many counts were recorded for this clonotype. J is TRBJ1-2 and V is TRBV3-1, with D perhaps matching TRBD1 (6 bases). This CDR3 contains 15 residues. Germline V gene sequence: CDR1 LGHDT, CDR2 YNNKEL (reference sequence). Between the trimmed V and J ends, which lost 4 bases and 6 bases, there was a span of 18 bases. CDR3 nucleotide sequence: TGTGCCAGCAGCCCATACCACAGGGACGGGAATGGCTACACCTTC. Amino acids: CASSPYHRDGNGYTF. Drawing the rest from reference TRBV3-1 and TRBJ1-2, the complete variable domain is DTAVSQTPKYLVTQMGNDKSIKCEQNLGHDTMYWYKQDSKKFLKIMFSYNNKELIINETVPNRFSPKSPDKAHLNLHINSLELGDSAVYFCASSPYHRDGNGYTFGSGTRLTVV.

V usage is TRBV30 and J usage is TRBJ2-1, with D perhaps matching TRBD1 or TRBD2 (5 bases each). Germline V gives CDR1 GTSNPN, CDR2 SVGIG (reference sequence). The CDR3 is 19 residues long. Trimming took 0 bases from V and 9 from J, leaving 30 bases between them. The CDR3 sequence is CAWSVRLGDPRPLVGEQFF. In DNA form, the CDR3 reads TGTGCCTGGAGTGTACGGTTGGGGGATCCCCGCCCCTTGGTGGGTGAGCAGTTCTTC.

This clonotype was seen repeatedly, ten times or more. The chain has TRBV10-1 and TRBJ2-3; D is perhaps TRBD1 (5 bases). V was cut by 11 bases and J by 5 bases, with 8 bases left in between. The V gene's germline CDR1 is WNHNN and CDR2 SYGVQD (reference sequence). CDR3 length: 10 residues. CDR3 bases: TGCGCCGTCAGGGTAGATACGCAGTATTTT. This gives the protein CAVRVDTQYF.

The V gene is TRBV20-1, the J gene TRBJ2-7; 9 bases align to TRBD2. CDR1 DFQATT and CDR2 SNEGSKA come from the germline V gene (reference sequence). The CDR3 is made up of 15 amino acids. Trimming removed 1 base from V and 1 base from J; junction bases left unmatched: 5. This CDR3 reads CSARGLAGWSYEQYF. The CDR3 DNA sequence: TGCAGTGCTAGAGGCCTAGCGGGATGGTCCTACGAGCAGTACTTC.

A few counts support this clonotype. This rearrangement joins TRBV29-1 to TRBJ2-3; D is undetermined. This CDR3 is built from 15 residues. Germline assignment: CDR1 SQVTM and CDR2 ANQGSEA. The V end lost 7 bases, the J end lost 2 bases, and 19 bases lay between the germline ends. Here the CDR3 DNA reads TGCAGCGGGGATTCCAGCAGACGGGCCACAGATACGCAGTATTTT. This gives the protein CSGDSSRRATDTQYF.

The sample holds many counts of this clonotype. The J gene is TRBJ2-5, the V gene TRBV7-9; 7 bases line up with TRBD2. From germline, CDR1 is SEHNR and CDR2 FQNEAQ (reference sequence). This CDR3 region has 15 residues. Trimming cost V 1 base and J 5 bases; bases outside gene matches: 7. Here the CDR3 DNA reads TGTGCCAGCAGCTTAGGTGGCGCGGGAGCGGAGACCCAGTACTTC. As protein: CASSLGGAGAETQYF.

This clonotype turned up a few times. The V gene is TRBV9, the J gene TRBJ2-3, with TRBD1 matching over 7 bases. Unmatched junction bases numbered 7, after V lost 3 bases and J lost 3 bases. CDR3 length: 15 amino acids. Germline V gene data show CDR1 as SGDLS and CDR2 as YYNGEE. Here the CDR3 reads CASSARDSDTDTQYF. The CDR3 nucleotides read TGTGCCAGCAGCGCCCGGGACAGCGATACAGATACGCAGTATTTT.

In its sample, this clonotype was seen many times. The chain joins TRBV27 to TRBJ2-5; TRBD2 aligns across 8 bases. Losses at the gene ends were 5 bases for V and 3 bases for J; bases not matched to a gene: 11. The CDR3 has 16 amino acids. Germline V lookup: CDR1 MNHEY, CDR2 SMNVEV (reference sequence). The CDR3 here is CASSGVSGRTKETQYF. The CDR3 region has the DNA TGTGCCAGCAGTGGGGTCAGCGGGAGAACCAAAGAGACCCAGTACTTC.

This clonotype was detected only a few times. The chain couples TRBV19 to TRBJ1-2, with 8 bases identical to TRBD1. Trimming cost V 5 bases and J 4 bases; bases outside gene matches: 15. This CDR3 spans 17 amino acids. The germline gives CDR1 LNHDA, CDR2 SQIVND (reference sequence). CDR3 residues: CASSQHSAGGLVYGYTF. The CDR3 region has the DNA TGTGCCAGTAGTCAACACTCGGCAGGGGGCCTGGTCTATGGCTACACCTTC.